One sample yielded the 2 T cell receptor beta chains listed below, sequenced in a study of T cells in Graves' hyperthyroidism and ophthalmopathy. Authors of the study amplified TCR beta CDR3 regions from RNA transcripts. HTBI primers were the set used in a first-round RT-PCR of the TCR CDR3. TCRdb reprocessed the multiplex PCR reads via MiXCR and lists one record per CDR3 protein. The sample includes under 400,000 distinct CDR3 sequences, 15% to 19% of them seen just once. The material sequenced was blood. The receptors shown here come from a woman aged 18-30 years with Graves' hyperthyroidism that later progressed to Graves' ophthalmopathy.

This clonotype appeared a few times. At one boundary the junction diverges from the germline segment, which might be a read error. This chain joins TRBV27 and TRBJ1-4; no firm D call. Germline CDR1 is MNHEY and CDR2 is SMNVEV (reference sequence). The length of the CDR3 is 14 residues. Here the CDR3 DNA reads TGTGTCAGCAAAACGGGATGGGCTAATGAAAAACTGTTTTTT. Amino acids: CVSKTGWANEKLFF.

With regard to this clonotype: Just one base apart from a much larger clone, this may be a read error. The CDR3 end shows no conserved phenylalanine or tryptophan, and so a read error is likely. The V and J genes are TRBV28 and TRBJ2-7, with 14 bases identical to TRBD2. Germline V lookup: CDR1 MDHEN, CDR2 SYDVKM. The V segment lost 5 bases and the J segment 0 bases; nucleotides outside the gene matches: 9. The CDR3 consists of 18 residues. The CDR3 reads CASSLGTSGRPLSYEQYL. CDR3 coding DNA: TGTGCCAGCAGTCTCGGGACTAGCGGGAGACCACTCTCCTACGAGCAGTACCTC.